What follows are 29 T cell receptor beta chains derived from one specimen sequenced in a study of neoadjuvant anti-PD-1 for oral cavity cancer (dated by TCRdb to about 2021). The library was generated by the immunoSEQ multiplex PCR assay. TCRdb stores this immuneACCESS table with in-frame sequences only. Part of the clones is absent; in the studies checked, under half of the shortfall reflects unresolved V genes, and no reason is known for the rest. Within this sample are tens of thousands of clones, with roughly 35% of them counted one time only. Approximately 15% of the sample belongs to the ten largest clones. The sample's time point label is to be understood as: after neoadjuvant nivolumab, at surgical resection. The material was tumor tissue, obtained after nivolumab (anti-PD-1) treatment. These receptors were obtained from a person aged 35-80 years with oral cavity squamous cell carcinoma.

This clone came up a few times. This sequence joins TRBV7-2 and TRBJ1-6, with 9 positions matching TRBD1. This CDR3 is 17 amino acids long. Germline assignment: CDR1 SGHTA and CDR2 FQGNSA. Germline trimming cut 2 bases from V and 8 bases from J; bases unmatched to any gene: 10. The CDR3 loop is CASSLNLRTGADSPLHF. CDR3 sequence (DNA): TGTGCCAGCAGCTTAAATCTCCGGACAGGGGCCGATTCACCCCTCCACTTT. Together with reference TRBV7-2 and TRBJ1-6, the CDR3 gives the full variable domain: GAGVSQSPSNKVTEKGKDVELRCDPISGHTALYWYRQSLGQGLEFLIYFQGNSAPDKSGLPSDRFSAERTGGSVSTLTIQRTQQEDSAVYLCASSLNLRTGADSPLHFGNGTRLTVT.

The V and J genes are TRBV5-6 and TRBJ2-2; unclear D gene. The germline CDR1 and CDR2 sequences are SGHDT and YYEEEE. CDR3 length: 15 amino acids. With 2 bases removed from V and 3 bases from J, the gap between germline ends came to 11 bases. CDR3 sequence (DNA): TGTGCCAGCAGCTTACTTTCGACTTACACCGGGGAGCTGTTTTTT. Its translation is CASSLLSTYTGELFF.

V and J are TRBV2 and TRBJ1-6, with 7 bases aligning to TRBD1. The CDR3 loop spans 15 amino acids. V gave up 4 bases and J gave up 6 bases; unmatched junction bases: 6. CDR1 and CDR2 from the germline V gene are SNHLY and FYNNEI. The CDR3 DNA reads as TGTGCCAGCAGTGCGTCCGGGACAGCTAATTCACCCCTCCACTTT. This sequence encodes CASSASGTANSPLHF. Complete variable domain (other parts from reference TRBV2 and TRBJ1-6): EPEVTQTPSHQVTQMGQEVILRCVPISNHLYFYWYRQILGQKVEFLVSFYNNEISEKSEIFDDQFSVERPDGSNFTLKIRSTKLEDSAMYFCASSASGTANSPLHFGNGTRLTVT.

J is TRBJ2-1 and V is TRBV4-1, with 10 positions matching TRBD2. From germline, CDR1 is MGHRA and CDR2 YSYEKL. The CDR3 runs 17 residues. V dropped 0 bases and J dropped 5; count of bases not matched to a gene: 7. CDR3 nucleotides: TGCGCCAGCAGCCAAGACTTCCAAGCGGGGGGGGACAATGAGCAGTTCTTC. It specifies CASSQDFQAGGDNEQFF.

Concerning this clone itself: The sample carries other DNA sequences with the same CDR3. The chain is built from TRBV11-1 and TRBJ2-3; no firm D call. V was cut by 0 bases and J by 1 base, with 5 bases left in between. This CDR3 has 14 residues. The germline V gene encodes CDR1 SGHAT and CDR2 FQDESV (reference sequence). CDR3 in DNA: TGTGCCAGCAGCTTAGCCACAGGCACAGATACGCAGTATTTT. This sequence encodes CASSLATGTDTQYF.

Many counts were recorded for this clone. The V and J genes are TRBV6-5 and TRBJ2-3, with 8 bases matching TRBD2. CDR3 length equals 16 residues. V shed 2 bases, J shed 2 bases, and the junction held 6 bases outside the gene matches. Germline lookup yields CDR1 MNHEY and CDR2 SVGAGI. CDR3 coding DNA: TGTGCCAGCAGTTACGGTAGCGGGACAAACACAGATACGCAGTATTTT. Translating it yields CASSYGSGTNTDTQYF.

V is TRBV20-1 and J is TRBJ1-2; maybe TRBD1 (5 bases). V lost 5 bases, J lost 8 bases, and 12 bases lay in between. CDR1 DFQATT and CDR2 SNEGSKA come from the germline V gene (reference sequence). The CDR3 is 11 residues long. CDR3 sequence reads: CSARRERGYTF. The CDR3 DNA sequence: TGCAGTGCTCGCAGGGAGCGGGGCTACACCTTC.

The V call is TRBV19, the J call TRBJ2-2; TRBD1 aligns across 10 bases. The germline V gene has CDR1 LNHDA and CDR2 SQIVND (reference sequence). The V gene end was trimmed by 11 bases and the J gene end by 4 bases; junction bases not matched to a gene: 7. The CDR3 covers 14 residues. The CDR3 sequence: CALKTGGSTGELFF. For the CDR3, the DNA is TGTGCCCTAAAGACAGGGGGCAGCACCGGGGAGCTGTTTTTT. Looking up the rest from reference TRBV19 and TRBJ2-2 gives the full variable domain: DGGITQSPKYLFRKEGQNVTLSCEQNLNHDAMYWYRQDPGQGLRLIYYSQIVNDFQKGDIAEGYSVSREKKESFPLTVTSAQKNPTAFYLCALKTGGSTGELFFGEGSRLTVL.

V usage is TRBV6-4 and J usage is TRBJ1-1; the D gene is possibly TRBD1 (6 bases). The V gene lost 4 bases and the J gene lost 4 bases, with 10 bases spanning the gap. The CDR3 length is 13 residues. Germline CDR1 MRHNA, CDR2 SNTAGT. The CDR3 DNA sequence: TGTGCCAGCAGTGCATTACAGGGCACTGAAGCTTTCTTT. It is translated as CASSALQGTEAFF.

Ten or more counts support this clone. V is TRBV5-6 and J is TRBJ1-1; D gene uncertain. Trimming pared 1 base from V and 4 bases from J, leaving 8 bases between. Germline V gene data show CDR1 as SGHDT and CDR2 as YYEEEE. The CDR3 spans 13 residues. For the CDR3, the DNA is TGTGCCAGCAGCTTGTTTAGTTCCACTGAAGCTTTCTTT. This gives the protein CASSLFSSTEAFF.

For the CDR3, the DNA is TGTGCCTGGAGCCTTAGCGGGTTGCAGTACTTC. Protein sequence: CAWSLSGLQYF. V gene TRBV30 combines with J gene TRBJ2-7; TRBD2 matches 7 bases. CDR1 GTSNPN and CDR2 SVGIG come from the germline V gene (reference sequence). The CDR3 is 11 amino acids. The V segment lost 3 bases and the J segment 9 bases; nucleotides outside the gene matches: 5.

This rearrangement joins TRBV11-3 to TRBJ2-1; 9 nucleotides match TRBD1. CDR3 length equals 15 residues. Germline V gene sequence: CDR1 SGHNT, CDR2 YENEEA. J gave up 7 bases and V 0 bases, and 4 bases lay outside the gene matches. This chain's CDR3 is CASSLEQGALNEQFF. Here the CDR3 DNA reads TGTGCCAGCAGCTTAGAACAGGGGGCCCTTAATGAGCAGTTCTTC.

This clone was seen a few times. The chain carries TRBV5-4 and TRBJ2-4, with 12 nucleotides matching TRBD1. The CDR3 extends over 15 amino acids. V dropped 4 bases and J dropped 9; count of bases not matched to a gene: 8. CDR1 and CDR2 from the germline V gene are SGHNT and YYREEE (reference sequence). The CDR3 DNA reads TGTGCCAGCAGCACCGGGACAGGGGGCAGCGGCATTCAGTACTTC. Protein product: CASSTGTGGSGIQYF.

This clone was observed a few times. This chain links TRBV7-6 with TRBJ1-4; 7 bases map to TRBD1. This CDR3 is 16 amino acids long. The trim removed 2 bases at V and 0 bases at J, leaving 3 bases unmatched. Germline V gene lookup returns CDR1 SGHVS and CDR2 FNYEAQ. The CDR3 reads CASSLTGTATNEKLFF. CDR3 coding DNA: TGTGCCAGCAGCTTAACCGGGACAGCAACTAATGAAAAACTGTTTTTT.

V is TRBV11-2 and J is TRBJ1-2, with a possible D match to TRBD1 (5 bases). The CDR3 is 15 amino acids. The V end lost 5 bases, the J end lost 3 bases, and 16 bases lay between the germline ends. In germline, CDR1 is SGHAT, CDR2 FQNNGV. The CDR3: CASSTPRGKDYGYTF. Written as DNA, the CDR3 is TGTGCCAGCAGCACACCGAGGGGCAAGGACTATGGCTACACCTTC.

This chain links TRBV20-1 with TRBJ2-5; D remains unclear. This CDR3 is 11 amino acids long. CDR1 is DFQATT and CDR2 is SNEGSKA in the germline V gene (reference sequence). Trimming pared 2 bases from V and 5 bases from J, leaving 6 bases between. CDR3 coding DNA: TGCAGTGCTAGAATAAGGGAGACCCAGTACTTC. Its protein product is CSARIRETQYF.

The chain carries TRBV6-5 and TRBJ1-1; D unresolved. CDR1 and CDR2 from the germline V gene are MNHEY and SVGAGI. Trimming pared 6 bases from V and 1 base from J, leaving 12 bases between. The CDR3 contains 14 residues. CDR3 protein: CASSPFTANTEAFF. The CDR3, as DNA: TGTGCCAGCAGCCCATTTACAGCGAACACTGAAGCTTTCTTT.

The rearrangement joins TRBV11-2 to TRBJ2-6; D is undetermined. V lost 5 bases and J 1 base, leaving 9 bases between the germline ends. CDR1 is SGHAT and CDR2 is FQNNGV in the germline V gene. This CDR3 is 15 amino acids long. The CDR3 loop reads CASSQLVSGANVLTF. The CDR3 DNA reads TGTGCCAGCAGCCAGCTCGTGTCTGGGGCCAACGTCCTGACTTTC.

The V and J genes are TRBV30 and TRBJ2-5, with TRBD1 identical over 7 bases. This CDR3 is 12 amino acids long. J gave up 4 bases and V 1 base, and 0 bases lay outside the gene matches. Germline CDR1 and CDR2: GTSNPN and SVGIG (reference sequence). CDR3 region: CAWSGQGETQYF. DNA for the CDR3: TGTGCCTGGAGTGGACAGGGAGAGACCCAGTACTTC.

This clone was counted between two and nine times. Other DNA sequences in the same sample also yield this CDR3. The J gene is TRBJ1-2, the V gene TRBV28; weak D call: TRBD1 (5 bases). There are 13 residues in the CDR3. Trimming removed 2 bases from V and 2 bases from J, with 6 bases in between. Germline lookup yields CDR1 MDHEN and CDR2 SYDVKM. The CDR3 nucleotides read TGTGCCAGCAGTTTAACAGGAAACTATGGCTACACCTTC. Its protein is CASSLTGNYGYTF.

This clone appeared a few times. This chain links TRBV18 with TRBJ2-7; D gene ambiguous. The CDR3 has 12 amino acids. V shed 3 bases and J shed 5 bases, with 8 bases lying between them. CDR1 and CDR2 (germline): KGHSH, LQKENI. The CDR3: CASSPTADEQYF. The CDR3 nucleotides are TGTGCCAGCTCACCCACGGCGGACGAGCAGTACTTC.

V gene TRBV6-1 combines with J gene TRBJ2-3, with D unclear. The CDR3 is made up of 14 amino acids. Trimming left V 7 bases short and J 4 bases short, with 15 bases between. Germline CDR1 is MNHNS and CDR2 is SASEGT. The CDR3 DNA sequence: TGTGCCAGCACCAGGACCTGGGCGGCAGATACGCAGTATTTT. Encoded protein: CASTRTWAADTQYF.

V is TRBV11-2 and J is TRBJ2-1; a possible D gene is TRBD2 (5 bases). Trimming removed 1 base at V and 4 bases at J, with 8 bases between. Germline CDR1 SGHAT, CDR2 FQNNGV. The CDR3 extends over 14 amino acids. CDR3 protein: CASSLAGLYNEQFF. Here the CDR3 DNA reads TGTGCCAGCAGCTTAGCGGGATTGTACAATGAGCAGTTCTTC.

The rearrangement joins TRBV30 to TRBJ2-7; D call uncertain. Germline assignment: CDR1 GTSNPN and CDR2 SVGIG (reference sequence). This CDR3 has 12 amino acids. V lost 1 base and J lost 5, with 9 bases in between. Here the CDR3 reads CAWSATYDEQYF. The CDR3 nucleotides read TGTGCCTGGAGTGCGACCTACGACGAGCAGTACTTC.

The rearrangement links TRBV18 to TRBJ1-3; no reliable D call. Germline CDR1 and CDR2: KGHSH and LQKENI. V shed 2 bases and J shed 4 bases, with 6 bases lying between them. CDR3 length: 13 residues. The CDR3 sequence: CASSPGVGNTIYF. The DNA of the CDR3 is TGTGCCAGCTCACCAGGTGTAGGAAACACCATATATTTT.

V usage is TRBV6-5 and J usage is TRBJ2-1; D gene unclear. The V end lost 7 bases, the J end lost 9 bases, and 10 bases lay between the germline ends. The CDR3 is 11 amino acids. CDR1 is MNHEY and CDR2 is SVGAGI in the germline V gene. CDR3 sequence: CASNTVGEQFF. Here the CDR3 DNA reads TGTGCCAGCAACACCGTTGGTGAGCAGTTCTTC.

The chain recombines TRBV29-1 with TRBJ2-7; no definite D call. Germline V gene sequence: CDR1 SQVTM, CDR2 ANQGSEA. CDR3 length: 13 residues. Trimming removed 6 bases from V and 2 bases from J, with 14 bases in between. CDR3 amino acids: CSVLGPLTYEQYF. The CDR3 DNA is TGCAGCGTCTTGGGTCCTCTGACCTACGAGCAGTACTTC.

V gene TRBV10-3 combines with J gene TRBJ1-2; D gene uncertain. The CDR3 totals 11 residues. V was pared by 4 bases and J by 10 bases, with 10 bases between. The germline V gene has CDR1 ENHRY and CDR2 SYGVKD. The CDR3 DNA is TGTGCCATCAGTGTATCGGGGTACTACACCTTC. The encoded protein is CAISVSGYYTF.

A few counts support this clone. The chain links TRBV7-9 to TRBJ2-3, with a possible D match to TRBD1 (5 bases). Looked up from germline, CDR1 is SEHNR and CDR2 is FQNEAQ (reference sequence). V lost 5 bases and J 5 bases, leaving 17 bases between the germline ends. This CDR3 region has 15 residues. The CDR3 nucleotides read TGTGCCAGCAGCCTCCTTGGGGCTTTAGGAGATACGCAGTATTTT. This gives the protein CASSLLGALGDTQYF. The full variable domain, its missing parts supplied by reference TRBV7-9 and TRBJ2-3, is DTGVSQNPRHKITKRGQNVTFRCDPISEHNRLYWYRQTLGQGPEFLTYFQNEAQLEKSRLLSDRFSAERPKGSFSTLEIQRTEQGDSAMYLCASSLLGALGDTQYFGPGTRLTVL.